The 32 T cell receptor beta chains presented below share a single source sample, sequenced in a study of cytomegalovirus exposure and HLA in healthy donors. PCR used 60 Vbeta primers and 13 Jbeta primers. The method was immunoSEQ multiplex PCR; TCRdb's version includes in-frame clones alone and lacks a portion of them. Seen here are about 250,000 clones, 80% observed once, and the top ten hold more than 0.3%. The sequencing sample was made of PBMCs. The receptors here all came from a girl aged 2 to 9 in good health and CMV-seronegative.

The chain links TRBV6-5 to TRBJ2-3; 9 bases align to TRBD1. After removal of 8 bases from V and 1 base from J, the junction contained 4 bases not matched to a gene. The CDR3 sequence is 14 residues long. Looked up from germline, CDR1 is MNHEY and CDR2 is SVGAGI. The CDR3, as DNA: TGTGCCAGCGAAGGGGACAGGGGCACAGATACGCAGTATTTT. Encoded protein: CASEGDRGTDTQYF.

This sequence joins TRBV7-8 and TRBJ2-7; a weak D match, TRBD2 (5 bases). The length of the CDR3 is 15 residues. Germline V gene data show CDR1 as SGHVS and CDR2 as FQNEAQ. V shed 1 base and J shed 3 bases, with 13 bases lying between them. CDR3 in DNA: TGTGCCAGCAGCTTAGAACTTTCCGGGAACTACGAGCAGTACTTC. Translating it yields CASSLELSGNYEQYF.

This clone has only one observation. The J gene is TRBJ1-5, the V gene TRBV6-4; no clear D. The CDR3 contains 17 residues. V shed 2 bases and J shed 1 base, with 15 bases lying between them. Germline CDR1 is MRHNA and CDR2 is SNTAGT. The CDR3 is CASSDPSRKLSNQPQHF. In DNA form, the CDR3 reads TGTGCCAGCAGTGACCCTAGCAGGAAGTTGAGCAATCAGCCCCAGCATTTT.

The rearrangement uses TRBV6-1 and TRBJ2-7; weak D call: TRBD2 (6 bases). This CDR3 spans 14 amino acids. Trimming stripped 2 bases from V and 2 bases from J, with 10 bases between. Looked up from germline, CDR1 is MNHNS and CDR2 is SASEGT. The CDR3: CASSEYRGTYEQYF. CDR3 bases: TGTGCCAGCAGTGAATATCGGGGGACCTACGAGCAGTACTTC.

This clone was observed a single time. The gene calls are TRBV6-1 and TRBJ1-1; D possibly corresponds to TRBD1 (5 bases). CDR1 is MNHNS and CDR2 is SASEGT in the germline V gene. The CDR3 consists of 13 residues. Trimming stripped 3 bases from V and 10 bases from J, with 15 bases between. The CDR3 sequence is CASSDLRGGRAFF. CDR3 bases: TGTGCCAGCAGTGACCTTCGGGGGGGGAGAGCTTTCTTT.

V is TRBV4-1 and J is TRBJ2-5; tentative D call: TRBD2 (6 bases). CDR1 and CDR2 (germline): MGHRA, YSYEKL. The CDR3 is 15 amino acids. V was shortened by 2 bases and J by 1 base, with 11 bases between the two germline ends. This CDR3 is CASSQQDSGQETQYF. The CDR3 DNA follows: TGCGCCAGCAGCCAACAAGATAGCGGCCAAGAGACCCAGTACTTC.

The rearrangement links TRBV9 to TRBJ2-5; 8 nucleotides line up with TRBD2. The ends lost 6 bases at V and 5 bases at J; junction bases unmatched: 12. Germline CDR1 SGDLS, CDR2 YYNGEE. The length of the CDR3 is 15 residues. CDR3 protein: CASTREDRTIETQYF. The CDR3, as DNA: TGTGCCAGCACGCGGGAGGACCGTACCATTGAGACCCAGTACTTC. Full variable domain (missing parts from reference TRBV9 and TRBJ2-5): DSGVTQTPKHLITATGQRVTLRCSPRSGDLSVYWYQQSLDQGLQFLIQYYNGEERAKGNILERFSAQQFPDLHSELNLSSLELGDSALYFCASTREDRTIETQYFGPGTRLLVL.

The genes are TRBV6-5 and TRBJ2-3; 11 nucleotides align to TRBD2. Germline V lookup: CDR1 MNHEY, CDR2 SVGAGI. Germline trimming cut 0 bases from V and 8 bases from J; bases unmatched to any gene: 4. The CDR3 covers 15 residues. In DNA form, the CDR3 reads TGTGCCAGCAGTTACTCGACTAGCGGGGCGCGTACGCAGTATTTT. It specifies CASSYSTSGARTQYF.

The chain employs TRBV11-2 and TRBJ2-5; D not resolved. Trimming stripped 0 bases from V and 1 base from J, with 9 bases between. The CDR3 extends over 15 amino acids. Germline-derived CDR1 and CDR2 are SGHAT and FQNNGV. CDR3 amino acids: CASSLDPTPQETQYF. The DNA of the CDR3 is TGTGCCAGCAGCTTAGATCCAACACCCCAAGAGACCCAGTACTTC. The complete variable domain, with remaining parts taken from reference TRBV11-2 and TRBJ2-5, reads EAGVAQSPRYKIIEKRQSVAFWCNPISGHATLYWYQQILGQGPKLLIQFQNNGVVDDSQLPKDRFSAERLKGVDSTLKIQPAKLEDSAVYLCASSLDPTPQETQYFGPGTRLLVL.

V and J are TRBV19 and TRBJ1-4, with D perhaps TRBD1 (5 bases). This CDR3 comprises 15 residues. Trimming shortened V by 6 bases and J by 5 bases, and 16 bases separated the two germline ends. Germline assignment: CDR1 LNHDA and CDR2 SQIVND (reference sequence). As DNA, the CDR3 is TGTGCCAGTAGAGACTCCGACAGATCCAATGAAAAACTGTTTTTT. Residues: CASRDSDRSNEKLFF.

The chain couples TRBV25-1 to TRBJ2-3, with TRBD1 identical over 11 bases. With 2 bases clipped from V and 4 bases from J, the junction kept 2 bases outside the gene matches. CDR3 length equals 15 residues. The V gene's germline CDR1 is MGHDK and CDR2 SYGVNS. This CDR3 is CASSEGTGGPDTQYF. The CDR3, as DNA: TGTGCCAGCAGTGAAGGGACAGGGGGGCCAGATACGCAGTATTTT.

The CDR3 loop reads CASSYRDRSYEQYF. CDR3 DNA: TGTGCCAGCAGTTACCGCGACAGATCCTACGAGCAGTACTTC. V and J are TRBV27 and TRBJ2-7; maybe TRBD1 (5 bases). Trimming cost V 4 bases and J 1 base, with 11 bases left between them. This CDR3 contains 14 residues. The germline CDR1 and CDR2 sequences are MNHEY and SMNVEV (reference sequence).

The V and J genes are TRBV5-1 and TRBJ2-3, with 11 bases aligning to TRBD2. Per the germline V gene, CDR1 is SGHRS and CDR2 is YFSETQ. Trimming at V came to 0 bases and at J to 2 bases, leaving 8 bases not matched to a gene. The CDR3 is 18 residues long. The CDR3 here is CASSLVSLAGGSTDTQYF. In DNA form, the CDR3 reads TGCGCCAGCAGCTTGGTTTCGCTAGCGGGGGGCTCCACAGATACGCAGTATTTT.

The rearrangement links TRBV2 to TRBJ1-6; 7 bases agree with TRBD1. Germline trimming cut 4 bases from V and 8 bases from J; bases unmatched to any gene: 5. This CDR3 region has 14 residues. Per germline, CDR1 SNHLY and CDR2 FYNNEI. The CDR3 here is CASSGRGRDSPLHF. The CDR3 coding sequence is TGTGCCAGCAGTGGTAGGGGGCGCGATTCACCCCTCCACTTT. The full variable domain, with the rest looked up from reference TRBV2 and TRBJ1-6, is EPEVTQTPSHQVTQMGQEVILRCVPISNHLYFYWYRQILGQKVEFLVSFYNNEISEKSEIFDDQFSVERPDGSNFTLKIRSTKLEDSAMYFCASSGRGRDSPLHFGNGTRLTVT.

The chain couples TRBV11-1 to TRBJ2-4; D possibly corresponds to TRBD2 (5 bases). CDR3 length: 16 amino acids. Per germline, CDR1 SGHAT and CDR2 FQDESV (reference sequence). Trimming left V 1 base short and J 0 bases short, with 10 bases between. CDR3 DNA: TGTGCCAGCAGCTTAGGACTAACGGTAGCCAAAAACATTCAGTACTTC. This codes for CASSLGLTVAKNIQYF. The entire variable domain, with the rest obtained from reference TRBV11-1 and TRBJ2-4, is as follows: EAEVAQSPRYKITEKSQAVAFWCDPISGHATLYWYRQILGQGPELLVQFQDESVVDDSQLPKDRFSAERLKGVDSTLKIQPAELGDSAMYLCASSLGLTVAKNIQYFGAGTRLSVL.

The chain uses TRBV5-5 and TRBJ1-1, with a weak D call TRBD1 (6 bases). The V end was cut by 2 bases, the J end by 4 bases, with 9 bases between. CDR3 size: 13 residues. The germline V gene encodes CDR1 SGHKS and CDR2 YYEKEE (reference sequence). DNA of the CDR3: TGTGCCAGCAGCTTTAGGGGGAGCACTGAAGCTTTCTTT. Residues: CASSFRGSTEAFF.

On this clone: Other DNA sequences within the sample encode an identical CDR3. This rearrangement joins TRBV4-1 to TRBJ2-1; maybe TRBD2 (7 bases). Trimming left V 3 bases short and J 4 bases short, with 10 bases between. The CDR3 loop spans 14 amino acids. In germline, CDR1 is MGHRA, CDR2 YSYEKL. CDR3 amino acids: CASSQGGPYNEQFF. The CDR3 DNA is TGCGCCAGCAGCCAGGGGGGGCCTTACAATGAGCAGTTCTTC.

The J gene is TRBJ2-1, the V gene TRBV5-4, with D maybe TRBD2 (7 bases). This CDR3 is 15 amino acids long. CDR1 and CDR2 (germline): SGHNT, YYREEE (reference sequence). V gave up 4 bases and J gave up 4 bases, with 15 bases separating them. This CDR3 is CASSIQGGIYNEQFF. The CDR3 coding sequence is TGTGCCAGCAGCATACAGGGAGGGATTTACAATGAGCAGTTCTTC.

The chain employs TRBV2 and TRBJ2-7; TRBD1 matches at 8 bases. The CDR3 runs to 14 residues. The V segment lost 3 bases and the J segment 3 bases; nucleotides outside the gene matches: 4. Germline CDR1 and CDR2: SNHLY and FYNNEI. The CDR3 DNA sequence: TGTGCCAGCAGTGATCTTGACAGGGGCTACGAGCAGTACTTC. Protein: CASSDLDRGYEQYF.

The chain couples TRBV28 to TRBJ1-2, with 7 nucleotides matching TRBD1. CDR1 is MDHEN and CDR2 is SYDVKM in the germline V gene. This CDR3 has 12 residues. The V gene end was trimmed by 4 bases and the J gene end by 8 bases; junction bases not matched to a gene: 4. The chain's CDR3 is CASSSLTGGYTF. For the CDR3, the DNA is TGTGCCAGCAGTTCCCTGACAGGGGGCTACACCTTC.

The chain recombines TRBV5-6 with TRBJ2-7; 7 nucleotides agree with TRBD1. With V trimmed by 9 bases and J by 5 bases, 14 bases remained unmatched. The CDR3 totals 14 residues. CDR1 and CDR2 from the germline V gene are SGHDT and YYEEEE. CDR3 bases: TGTGCCACCTCTGACAGGGTCAATCATAACGAGCAGTACTTC. Translation: CATSDRVNHNEQYF.

The gene calls are TRBV25-1 and TRBJ1-1, with 7 bases that match TRBD1. This CDR3 is 18 amino acids long. The V segment lost 3 bases and the J segment 6 bases; nucleotides outside the gene matches: 19. Germline V gene data show CDR1 as MGHDK and CDR2 as SYGVNS. CDR3 sequence: CASSDQRQGWGLGPEAFF. The CDR3 bases are TGTGCCAGCAGTGACCAACGACAGGGATGGGGCTTGGGCCCTGAAGCTTTCTTT. Based on the CDR3 plus reference TRBV25-1 and TRBJ1-1, the full variable domain is EADIYQTPRYLVIGTGKKITLECSQTMGHDKMYWYQQDPGMELHLIHYSYGVNSTEKGDLSSESTVSRIRTEHFPLTLESARPSHTSQYLCASSDQRQGWGLGPEAFFGQGTRLTVV.

This chain joins TRBV28 and TRBJ1-2; 8 nucleotides line up with TRBD1. This CDR3 contains 14 residues. Germline V lookup: CDR1 MDHEN, CDR2 SYDVKM. Unmatched junction bases numbered 3, after V lost 1 base and J lost 5 bases. The CDR3 DNA follows: TGTGCCAGCAGTTTATCGGACAGGGTATATGGCTACACCTTC. Its translation: CASSLSDRVYGYTF.

V gene TRBV6-5 combines with J gene TRBJ1-2, with TRBD1 identical over 8 bases. Unmatched junction bases numbered 10, after V lost 10 bases and J lost 3 bases. This CDR3 comprises 14 residues. Germline values: CDR1 MNHEY, CDR2 SVGAGI. In DNA form, the CDR3 reads TGTGCCACAAGAACAGGGGGGTACCACTATGGCTACACCTTC. Translation gives CATRTGGYHYGYTF.

The chain links TRBV21-1 to TRBJ2-7; TRBD1, as called in the table, went unchecked against the DNA. TRBV21-1 is a recognized pseudogene. The CDR3 totals 14 residues. The CDR3 here is CASIEGQGPYEQYF. The DNA for the CDR3 is TGTGCCAGCATCGAGGGACAGGGCCCCTACGAGCAGTACTTC.

This clone was detected only a few times. The chain combines TRBV5-5 with TRBJ1-1; 8 bases are a match to TRBD1. Germline V CDR1 and CDR2: SGHKS, YYEKEE (reference sequence). This CDR3 has 15 amino acids. V lost 1 base and J lost 4; bases outside the gene matches: 6. Here the CDR3 reads CASSLLRGRGTEAFF. CDR3 DNA: TGTGCCAGCAGCTTGCTCAGGGGGCGAGGCACTGAAGCTTTCTTT.

This sequence joins TRBV7-9 and TRBJ1-2; 7 positions agree with TRBD1. The germline gives CDR1 SEHNR, CDR2 FQNEAQ (reference sequence). The V gene end was trimmed by 5 bases and the J gene end by 5 bases; junction bases not matched to a gene: 14. The CDR3 runs 16 residues. CDR3 residues: CASSDELDRVIYGYTF. In nucleotides, the CDR3 is TGTGCCAGCAGCGATGAGCTTGACAGGGTAATTTATGGCTACACCTTC. The full variable domain, completed using reference TRBV7-9 and TRBJ1-2, is DTGVSQNPRHKITKRGQNVTFRCDPISEHNRLYWYRQTLGQGPEFLTYFQNEAQLEKSRLLSDRFSAERPKGSFSTLEIQRTEQGDSAMYLCASSDELDRVIYGYTFGSGTRLTVV.

The V gene is TRBV28, the J gene TRBJ1-5; 8 positions agree with TRBD1. J lost 5 bases, V lost 6 bases, and 12 bases had no gene match. In germline, CDR1 is MDHEN, CDR2 SYDVKM. This CDR3 contains 16 residues. The CDR3 region is CASRPTQGARYQPQHF. For the CDR3, the DNA is TGTGCCAGCAGACCAACCCAGGGGGCGAGGTATCAGCCCCAGCATTTT.

This chain connects TRBV30 to TRBJ2-5, with TRBD2 matching 10 bases. Germline CDR1 reads GTSNPN; CDR2 reads SVGIG (reference sequence). After removal of 2 bases from V and 1 base from J, the junction contained 4 bases not matched to a gene. The CDR3 extends over 15 amino acids. The CDR3: CAWSRGLAAQETQYF. The CDR3 DNA is TGTGCCTGGAGTCGAGGACTAGCGGCCCAAGAGACCCAGTACTTC.

The chain recombines TRBV6-4 with TRBJ2-1, with 7 positions matching TRBD2. This CDR3 is built from 13 residues. V gave up 4 bases and J gave up 10 bases; unmatched junction bases: 7. Germline values: CDR1 MRHNA, CDR2 SNTAGT. DNA of the CDR3: TGTGCCAGCAGTGCCCGACTAGCCGCAGAGCAGTTCTTC. Protein sequence: CASSARLAAEQFF.

This clone has just a few counts. V usage is TRBV9 and J usage is TRBJ2-2; D gene unclear. Germline V gene lookup returns CDR1 SGDLS and CDR2 YYNGEE. The ends were cut back, 2 bases at V and 7 bases at J, with 9 bases in the middle. CDR3 length: 13 amino acids. The CDR3 loop reads CASSVHFFGELFF. The CDR3, as DNA: TGTGCCAGCAGCGTCCACTTCTTCGGGGAGCTGTTTTTT.

The V and J genes are TRBV2 and TRBJ2-2; maybe TRBD1 (5 bases). Germline V gives CDR1 SNHLY, CDR2 FYNNEI. V was clipped by 7 bases and J by 6 bases, with 12 bases between them. This CDR3 is built from 13 residues. CDR3 amino acids: CASMPGLAGELFF. In DNA form, the CDR3 reads TGTGCCAGCATGCCAGGGTTGGCCGGGGAGCTGTTTTTT. Full variable domain (outside the CDR3, taken from reference TRBV2 and TRBJ2-2): EPEVTQTPSHQVTQMGQEVILRCVPISNHLYFYWYRQILGQKVEFLVSFYNNEISEKSEIFDDQFSVERPDGSNFTLKIRSTKLEDSAMYFCASMPGLAGELFFGEGSRLTVL.